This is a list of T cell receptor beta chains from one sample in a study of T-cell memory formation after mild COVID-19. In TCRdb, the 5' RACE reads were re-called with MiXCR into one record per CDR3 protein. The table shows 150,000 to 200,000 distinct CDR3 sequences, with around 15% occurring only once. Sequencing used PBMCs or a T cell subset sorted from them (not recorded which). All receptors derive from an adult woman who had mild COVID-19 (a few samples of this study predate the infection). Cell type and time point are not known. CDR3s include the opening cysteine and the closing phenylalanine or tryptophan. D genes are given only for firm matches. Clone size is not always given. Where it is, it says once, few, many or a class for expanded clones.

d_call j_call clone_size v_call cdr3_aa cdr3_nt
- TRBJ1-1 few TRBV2 CASTGWTEAFF TGTGCCAGCACTGGTTGGACTGAAGCTTTCTTT
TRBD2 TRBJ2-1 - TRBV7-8 CASSPAGGYNEQFF TGTGCCAGCAGTCCAGCGGGGGGGTACAATGAGCAGTTCTTC
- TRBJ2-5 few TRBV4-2 CASSQGGETQYF TGTGCCAGCAGCCAAGGCGGGGAGACCCAGTACTTC
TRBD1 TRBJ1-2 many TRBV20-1 CSASLRGRANYGYTF TGCAGTGCTAGTCTAAGGGGGCGAGCGAACTATGGCTACACCTTC
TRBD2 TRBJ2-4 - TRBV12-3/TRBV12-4 CASSDGGGKNIQYF TGTGCCAGCAGTGACGGGGGGGGCAAAAACATTCAGTACTTC
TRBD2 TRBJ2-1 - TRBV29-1 CSVLARTSNNEQFF TGCAGCGTTTTGGCGCGGACTAGCAACAATGAGCAGTTCTTC
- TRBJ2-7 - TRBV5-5 CASSLGGAGSYEQYF TGTGCCAGCAGCTTGGGAGGGGCAGGGTCCTACGAGCAGTACTTC
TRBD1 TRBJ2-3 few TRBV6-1 CASSEALVTGGDTQYF TGTGCCAGCAGTGAAGCGCTTGTCACAGGGGGAGATACGCAGTATTTT
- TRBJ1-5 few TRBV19 CASGAANQPQHF TGTGCCAGTGGGGCAGCTAATCAGCCCCAGCATTTT
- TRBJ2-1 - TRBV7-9 CASSLPSGLLRDEQFF TGTGCCAGCAGCTTACCGTCGGGGCTCCTGCGCGATGAGCAGTTCTTC
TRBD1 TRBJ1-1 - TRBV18 CASSPLETGGGSNTEAFF TGTGCCAGCTCACCACTCGAGACAGGGGGTGGCTCGAACACTGAAGCTTTCTTT
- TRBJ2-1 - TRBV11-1 CASSLVSDGRKQFF TGTGCCAGCAGCTTAGTCTCGGACGGAAGGAAGCAGTTCTTC
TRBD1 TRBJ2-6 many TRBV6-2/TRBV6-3 CASSKMDRAGANVLTF TGTGCCAGCAGCAAAATGGACAGGGCCGGGGCCAACGTCCTGACTTTC
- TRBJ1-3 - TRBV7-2 CASSPHKWGGGSGNTIYF TGTGCCAGCAGCCCACATAAATGGGGAGGAGGCTCTGGAAACACCATATATTTT
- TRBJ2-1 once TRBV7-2 CASRARGGRLGGNEQFF TGTGCCAGCAGGGCCAGAGGCGGCCGGCTCGGGGGCAATGAGCAGTTCTTC
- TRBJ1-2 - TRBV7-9 CASSLAAPRGYTF TGTGCCAGCAGCTTAGCGGCTCCCCGAGGCTACACCTTC
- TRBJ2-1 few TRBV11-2 CASSLEVGLGEQFF TGTGCCAGCAGCTTAGAGGTGGGCCTGGGTGAGCAGTTCTTC
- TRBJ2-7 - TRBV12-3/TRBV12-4 CASSGEIGSYEQYF TGTGCCAGCAGTGGAGAGATTGGCTCCTACGAGCAGTACTTC
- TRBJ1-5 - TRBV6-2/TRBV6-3 CASRRIGTLNQPQHF TGTGCCAGCAGGAGAATCGGGACACTGAATCAGCCCCAGCATTTT
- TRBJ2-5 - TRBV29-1 CSSRQQETQYF TGCAGTAGCCGGCAGCAAGAGACCCAGTACTTC
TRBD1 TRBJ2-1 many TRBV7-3 CASSFLGQGGDEQFF TGTGCCAGCAGCTTTCTCGGACAGGGAGGCGATGAGCAGTTCTTC
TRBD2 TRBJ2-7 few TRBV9 CASSVGGTSGTRNEQYF TGTGCCAGCAGCGTGGGGGGAACTAGCGGGACGAGGAACGAGCAGTACTTC
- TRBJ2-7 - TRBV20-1 CSGTVTYEQYF TGCAGTGGGACGGTGACCTACGAGCAGTACTTC
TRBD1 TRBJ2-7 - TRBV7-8 CASRQGGGEQYF TGTGCCAGCAGACAGGGGGGCGGAGAGCAGTACTTC
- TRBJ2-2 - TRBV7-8 CASSLVDTGELFF TGTGCCAGCAGCTTAGTCGACACCGGGGAGCTGTTTTTT
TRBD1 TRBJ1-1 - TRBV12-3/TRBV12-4 CASRTGGNTEAFF TGTGCCAGCAGGACAGGGGGTAACACTGAAGCTTTCTTT
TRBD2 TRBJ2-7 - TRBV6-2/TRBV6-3 CASSYPLTSGSRSDEQYF TGTGCCAGCAGTTACCCCCTGACTAGCGGGAGTAGGAGCGACGAGCAGTACTTC
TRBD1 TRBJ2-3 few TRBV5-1 CASSGDRGTDTQYF TGCGCCAGCAGCGGTGACAGGGGGACAGATACGCAGTATTTT
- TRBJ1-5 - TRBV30 CAWSVRARDQPQHF TGTGCCTGGAGTGTAAGGGCAAGGGATCAGCCCCAGCATTTT
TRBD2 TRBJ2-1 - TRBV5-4 CASSVARLAGTYNEQFF TGTGCCAGCAGCGTGGCCAGACTAGCGGGTACCTACAATGAGCAGTTCTTC
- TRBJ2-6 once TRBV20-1 CSAIAVNSGANVLTF TGCAGTGCTATTGCCGTGAATTCTGGGGCCAACGTCCTGACTTTC
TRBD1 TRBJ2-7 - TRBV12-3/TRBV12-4 CASRRTGGDYEQYF TGTGCCAGCAGACGGACAGGGGGCGATTACGAGCAGTACTTC
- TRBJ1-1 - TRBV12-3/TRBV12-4 CASSLGPAFF TGTGCCAGCAGTTTGGGGCCGGCTTTCTTT
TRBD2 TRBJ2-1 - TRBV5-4 CASSDLLAGGPNEQFF TGTGCCAGCAGCGATTTACTAGCGGGAGGGCCTAATGAGCAGTTCTTC
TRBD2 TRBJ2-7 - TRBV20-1 CSARDLSGGPRYEQYF TGCAGTGCTAGAGATCTCAGCGGGGGGCCTCGCTACGAGCAGTACTTC
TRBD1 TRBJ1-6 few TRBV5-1 CASSQNVGGADNSPLHF TGCGCCAGCAGCCAAAACGTAGGGGGCGCGGATAATTCACCCCTCCACTTT
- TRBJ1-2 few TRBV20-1 CSASQGMGTYGYTF TGCAGTGCTAGTCAGGGGATGGGGACTTATGGCTACACCTTC
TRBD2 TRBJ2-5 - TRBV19 CASTPRLALGGTQYF TGTGCCAGTACCCCCCGACTAGCCCTTGGTGGGACCCAGTACTTC